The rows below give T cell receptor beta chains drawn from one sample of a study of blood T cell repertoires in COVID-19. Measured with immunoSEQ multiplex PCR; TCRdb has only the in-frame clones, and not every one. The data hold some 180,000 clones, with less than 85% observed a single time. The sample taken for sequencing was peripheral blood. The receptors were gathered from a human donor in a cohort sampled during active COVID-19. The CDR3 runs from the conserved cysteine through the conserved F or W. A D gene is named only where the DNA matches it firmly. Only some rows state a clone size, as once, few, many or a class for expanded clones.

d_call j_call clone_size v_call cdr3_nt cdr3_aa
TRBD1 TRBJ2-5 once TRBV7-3 TGTGCCAGCAGCTTAGGGACAGGGGGGACCCAGTACTTC CASSLGTGGTQYF
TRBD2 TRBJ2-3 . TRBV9 TGTGCCAGCAGCGTAGCGGGGGGAGACACAGATACGCAGTATTTT CASSVAGGDTDTQYF
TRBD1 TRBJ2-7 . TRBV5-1 TGCGCCAGCAGCTTAAACAGGGGAAACGAGCAGTACTTC CASSLNRGNEQYF
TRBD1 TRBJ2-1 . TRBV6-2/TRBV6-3 TGTGCCAGCAGTACCCGGGACAGGGGGTTGGGGGAGCAGTTCTTC CASSTRDRGLGEQFF
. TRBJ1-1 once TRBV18 TGTGCCAGCTCACCGGGGGGACTACTGACAAACATGAACACTGAAGCTTTCTTT CASSPGGLLTNMNTEAFF
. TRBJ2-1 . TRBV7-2 TGTGCCAGCAGCTTAATCGGTGAGCAGTTCTTC CASSLIGEQFF
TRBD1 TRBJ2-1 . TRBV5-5 TGTGCCAGCAGCTCACCAGGGGGCGCGGGGAATGAGCAGTTCTTC CASSSPGGAGNEQFF
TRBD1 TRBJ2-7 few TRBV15 TGTGCCACCAGCACGAGGACAGGACCCTACGAGCAGTACTTC CATSTRTGPYEQYF
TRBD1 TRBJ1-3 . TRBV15 TGTGCCACCAGCAGAACGGACAGGGAGTTCGGAAACACCATATATTTT CATSRTDREFGNTIYF
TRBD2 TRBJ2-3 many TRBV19 TGTGCCAGTAGCCGTGGGACTATCACAGATACGCAGTATTTT CASSRGTITDTQYF
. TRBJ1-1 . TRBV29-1 TGCAGCGTTGTTCGTGGCCACGACACTGAAGCTTTCTTT CSVVRGHDTEAFF
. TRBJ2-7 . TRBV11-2 TGTGCCAGCAGCCTAGACAGGTACGAGCAGTACTTC CASSLDRYEQYF
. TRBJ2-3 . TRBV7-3 TGTGCCAGCAGCTTACTATCGGGCACAGATACGCAGTATTTT CASSLLSGTDTQYF
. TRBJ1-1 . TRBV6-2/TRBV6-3 TGTGCCAGCAGCCCTCCTCTCCAGGTTACTGAAGCTTTCTTT CASSPPLQVTEAFF
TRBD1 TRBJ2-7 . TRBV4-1 TGCGCCAGCAGCGGAGACAGGGGGCTCAACGAGCAGTACTTC CASSGDRGLNEQYF
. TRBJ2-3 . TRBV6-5 TGTGCCAGCATTTACCAGCCACGGGGCACAGATACGCAGTATTTT CASIYQPRGTDTQYF
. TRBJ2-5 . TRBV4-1 TGCGCCAGCAGCCAATTAAACCTCGGGTTCCAAGAGACCCAGTACTTC CASSQLNLGFQETQYF
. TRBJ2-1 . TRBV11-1 TGTGCCAGCAGCGAGACTGGCTACAATGAGCAGTTCTTC CASSETGYNEQFF
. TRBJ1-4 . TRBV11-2 TGTGCCAGCAGCTTTATCGGGAGAACTAATGAAAAACTGTTTTTT CASSFIGRTNEKLFF
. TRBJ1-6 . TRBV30 TGTGCCTGGATCCCGGACAGTCAGTATAATTCACCCCTCCACTTT CAWIPDSQYNSPLHF
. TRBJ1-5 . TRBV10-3 TGTGCCATCAGTGAGTCGACGGGAGATCAGCCCCAGCATTTT CAISESTGDQPQHF
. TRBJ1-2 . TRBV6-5 TGTGCCAGCAGCCGCGGACAGAGTAATGGCTACACCTTC CASSRGQSNGYTF
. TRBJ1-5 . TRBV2 TGTGCCAGCAGTCGACAGCATAATCAGCCCCAGCATTTT CASSRQHNQPQHF
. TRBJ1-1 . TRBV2 TGTGCCAGCAGTGTTTCCCCCCGGAACACTGAAGCTTTCTTT CASSVSPRNTEAFF
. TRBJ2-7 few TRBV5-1 TGCGCCAGCAGCCCCAGGGACACCCTGGCCCACGAGCAGTACTTC CASSPRDTLAHEQYF
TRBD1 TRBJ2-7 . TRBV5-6 TGTGCCAGCAGCTCACCGGACAGGACGGCCGAGCAGTACTTC CASSSPDRTAEQYF
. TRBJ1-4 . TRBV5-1 TGCGCCAGCAGCCCGCTCGGGGTAAGGGATGAAAAACTGTTTTTT CASSPLGVRDEKLFF
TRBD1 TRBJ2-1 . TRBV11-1 TGTGCCAGCAGCGTACCAGCGGGACAGGGTGAGAATGAGCAGTTCTTC CASSVPAGQGENEQFF
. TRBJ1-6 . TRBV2 TGTGCCAGCAGTGTGGGACATCCCTATAATTCACCCCTCCACTTT CASSVGHPYNSPLHF
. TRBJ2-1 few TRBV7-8 TGTGCCAGCAGCTTCGGGGTCAACTACAATGAGCAGTTCTTC CASSFGVNYNEQFF
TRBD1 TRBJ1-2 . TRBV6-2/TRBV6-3 TGTGCCAGCAGCTCTACCCCGACAGGGTCAGGCTATGGCTACACCTTC CASSSTPTGSGYGYTF